The clone carrying this T cell receptor beta chain has more than one count but fewer than ten. Its antigen remains unidentified. An end of the junction does not agree with germline; a read error may underlie this. The time point here: baseline pretreatment blood. The sample's treatment: 15 Gy SBRT to primary tumor, nephrectomy 4 weeks later. Radiation-treated patients gave blood at baseline, week 2 and week 4. Clones were read by immunoSEQ multiplex PCR, and TCRdb kept only the in-frame ones, dropping some. The table lists under 55,000 clones, approximately 80% of them singletons. CDR1 is SGHTS, CDR2 YDEGEE, per germline. CDR3 length: 9 amino acids. These data are taken from a study of radiation and T cells in renal cell carcinoma. Study-level background: Nephrectomy followed 15 Gy stereotactic body radiation by 4 weeks.

Broader study findings: Pretreatment tumor biopsies were lacking, so baseline clonotypes are unknown. In blood, top tumor clones expanded by 2 weeks, shrinking by 4.

Here the sequenced sample was blood, taken from a patient whose treatment included radiotherapy and nephrectomy. The source is a woman in her 70s with renal cell carcinoma. This chain links TRBV5-8 with TRBJ1-1; D is ambiguous. The CDR3 protein is CASGIETFF. In DNA form, the CDR3 reads TGTGCCAGCGGAATTGAAACTTTCTTT.